These T cell receptor beta chains were read from a single sample in a study of beta chain features in type 1 diabetes. Measured with immunoSEQ multiplex PCR; TCRdb has only the in-frame clones, and not every one. Counted here are about 180,000 clones, about 13% occurring once; the ten biggest clones make up less than 0.7%. Sequences were obtained from central memory CD4+ T cells from blood. These receptors all stem from a woman aged 18-29 years in good health. Both conserved end residues are part of each CDR3. Fields, in order: V gene, CDR3 protein.

>TRBV27
CASSLTGTGRDGELFF
>TRBV19
CASSPPAGRTYEQFF
>TRBV27
CASSPSRLQETQYF
>TRBV5-6
CASRSKGQGPIEQYF
>TRBV5-4
CASSLRQGTDTQYF
>TRBV9
CASSVSGNNEQFF
>TRBV5-1
CASSLGVGGYLNTEAFF
>TRBV6-5
CASTTGTGQETQYF
>TRBV28
CASSLTGGVQPQHF
>TRBV6-5
CASSDNYEQYF
>TRBV5-1
CASTLTDRGWHEQYF
>TRBV7-3
CASSSGGASSYNEQFF